Here is one T cell receptor beta chain with its context. The data derive from a study of T cells after yellow fever vaccination. Trimming cost V 1 base and J 1 base, with 10 bases left between them. Looked up from germline, CDR1 is SGHTA and CDR2 is FQGNSA. This CDR3 spans 15 amino acids. TCRdb recomputed calls from the 5' RACE reads with MiXCR, one row per CDR3 protein. The sample holds about 580,000 distinct CDR3 sequences, 17% seen once. Sample: PBMCs, taken roughly 5 days after the first yellow fever vaccination. The V and J genes are TRBV7-2 and TRBJ1-2; D is possibly TRBD1 (5 bases). This TCR was recovered from a man younger than 30 who received the YFV17D yellow fever vaccine. CDR3 bases: TGTGCCAGCAGCTTAGTGGCGGGGGATAACTATGGCTACACCTTC. Residues: CASSLVAGDNYGYTF.